A single sample is the source of the 11 T cell receptor beta chains below, sequenced in a study of blood T cell repertoires in COVID-19. Sequencing used immunoSEQ multiplex PCR; TCRdb keeps in-frame clones, though not all of them. The data show about 220,000 clones, approximately 82% seen once. Sequenced: PBMCs or T cells enriched from blood (not recorded which). The receptor set was obtained from a man aged 40-49 years who had recovered from COVID-19.

The V call is TRBV2, the J call TRBJ2-1, with D perhaps matching TRBD2 (6 bases). The CDR3 runs 13 residues. Trimming pared 6 bases from V and 8 bases from J, leaving 14 bases between. Germline lookup yields CDR1 SNHLY and CDR2 FYNNEI. The CDR3 loop is CASSVLRGYEQFF. The DNA of the CDR3 is TGTGCCAGCAGCGTTCTCCGGGGGTATGAGCAGTTCTTC.

In the case of this clone: Within the sample, other DNA sequences also encode this same CDR3. The chain is built from TRBV24-1 and TRBJ1-2; D uncertain. This CDR3 region has 13 residues. From germline, CDR1 is KGHDR and CDR2 SFDVKD. Between the trimmed V and J ends, which lost 4 bases and 2 bases, there was a span of 7 bases. The DNA for the CDR3 is TGTGCCACCAGTGAGTCCCAAAACTATGGCTACACCTTC. It codes for CATSESQNYGYTF.

The chain combines TRBV5-1 with TRBJ2-5, with TRBD2 matching over 8 bases. Trimming removed 3 bases from V and 2 bases from J; junction bases left unmatched: 6. The CDR3 is made up of 15 amino acids. Germline CDR1 reads SGHRS; CDR2 reads YFSETQ. The CDR3 loop is CASSSPAGGQETQYF. The DNA of the CDR3 is TGCGCCAGCAGCTCCCCTGCGGGGGGACAAGAGACCCAGTACTTC.

The rearrangement links TRBV15 to TRBJ1-4, with D perhaps TRBD1 (5 bases). Trimming removed 0 bases at V and 4 bases at J, with 15 bases between. This CDR3 is built from 17 residues. Germline V lookup: CDR1 LNHNV, CDR2 YYDKDF (reference sequence). The CDR3 DNA reads TGTGCCACCAGCAGAGATTCCGGTGGGGGGGGTAATGAAAAACTGTTTTTT. This sequence encodes CATSRDSGGGGNEKLFF.

This clone was found once. The chain links TRBV5-8 to TRBJ2-2; D is ambiguous. Germline V gene lookup returns CDR1 SGHTS and CDR2 YDEGEE. The CDR3 has 14 amino acids. Trimming removed 0 bases at V and 1 base at J, with 4 bases between. CDR3 in DNA: TGTGCCAGCAGCTTGGACAGGAACACCGGGGAGCTGTTTTTT. It yields the protein CASSLDRNTGELFF.

V usage is TRBV6-5 and J usage is TRBJ2-7; 11 positions agree with TRBD1. The J segment lost 3 bases and the V segment lost 6 bases, leaving 7 bases of the junction unmatched. This CDR3 is 15 amino acids long. Germline CDR1 reads MNHEY; CDR2 reads SVGAGI. The CDR3 DNA reads as TGTGCCAGCAGCGACGGGGGGACAGGGGGCTACGAGCAGTACTTC. Translating it yields CASSDGGTGGYEQYF.

This chain joins TRBV18 and TRBJ1-1, with TRBD1 as a possible D gene (6 bases). This CDR3 region has 13 residues. The V end lost 6 bases, the J end lost 5 bases, and 13 bases lay between the germline ends. CDR1 KGHSH and CDR2 LQKENI come from the germline V gene. CDR3 DNA: TGTGCCAGCTCCCTGAACAGGGTTACTGAAGCTTTCTTT. Encoded protein: CASSLNRVTEAFF. The full variable domain, in which reference TRBV18 and TRBJ1-1 provide the parts outside the CDR3, is NAGVMQNPRHLVRRRGQEARLRCSPMKGHSHVYWYRQLPEEGLKFMVYLQKENIIDESGMPKERFSAEFPKEGPSILRIQQVVRGDSAAYFCASSLNRVTEAFFGQGTRLTVV.

V usage is TRBV4-2 and J usage is TRBJ2-7; 12 bases map to TRBD2. Germline CDR1 and CDR2: LGHNA and YNFKEQ. Germline trimming cut 6 bases from V and 3 bases from J; bases unmatched to any gene: 6. The CDR3 length is 15 residues. The DNA for the CDR3 is TGTGCCAGCAGTACGACTAGCGGGGGATTCTACGAGCAGTACTTC. Protein product: CASSTTSGGFYEQYF.

This clone was counted a few times. The same CDR3 arises from other DNA sequences in this sample as well. The chain joins TRBV5-1 to TRBJ1-1; 7 bases are a match to TRBD1. The CDR3 is 14 amino acids. Germline V gene sequence: CDR1 SGHRS, CDR2 YFSETQ. Trimming cost V 5 bases and J 2 bases; bases outside gene matches: 6. The CDR3 reads CASRAGTENTEAFF. The CDR3 DNA is TGCGCCAGCAGAGCCGGGACAGAAAACACTGAAGCTTTCTTT.

This clone was detected only a few times. The rearrangement joins TRBV20-1 to TRBJ1-1; no definite D call. The V gene lost 8 bases and the J gene lost 12 bases, with 16 bases spanning the gap. Germline V gives CDR1 DFQATT, CDR2 SNEGSKA (reference sequence). This CDR3 is built from 10 residues. Here the CDR3 reads CSTGWREPFF. CDR3 nucleotides: TGCAGTACTGGATGGAGGGAACCTTTCTTT.

The V gene is TRBV7-9, the J gene TRBJ2-5, with no clear D. Germline V CDR1 and CDR2: SEHNR, FQNEAQ (reference sequence). CDR3 length equals 13 residues. The V and J ends lost 6 bases and 9 bases respectively, with 17 bases between them. Here the CDR3 reads CASRRSASEAQYF. For the CDR3, the DNA is TGTGCCAGCAGACGGTCGGCATCTGAGGCCCAGTACTTC. Together with reference TRBV7-9 and TRBJ2-5, the CDR3 gives the full variable domain: DTGVSQNPRHKITKRGQNVTFRCDPISEHNRLYWYRQTLGQGPEFLTYFQNEAQLEKSRLLSDRFSAERPKGSFSTLEIQRTEQGDSAMYLCASRRSASEAQYFGPGTRLLVL.